Detailed here is one TCR beta chain. Generated by immunoSEQ multiplex PCR, the TCRdb table keeps only in-frame clones and is missing some. The sample lists about 120,000 clones, just over 90% occurring once. This CDR3 comprises 16 residues. V lost 5 bases, J lost 6 bases, and 13 bases stayed unmatched. CDR1 and CDR2 from the germline V gene are SEHNR and FQNEAQ (reference sequence). This specimen belongs to a study of T cell responses to AZD1222 COVID-19 vaccine. The rearrangement joins TRBV7-9 to TRBJ2-3; 8 nucleotides match TRBD2. This TCR was sampled from an adult who received the AZD1222 COVID-19 vaccine. Sequencing used peripheral blood, obtained 28 days after the second AZD1222 dose. This chain's CDR3 is CASSRFGAGVGDTQYF. DNA of the CDR3: TGTGCCAGCAGCCGATTCGGAGCGGGAGTAGGGGATACGCAGTATTTT.